The TCR beta chain described here comes from a study of PD-1 blockade in classical Hodgkin lymphoma. Here immunoSEQ multiplex PCR was the method, and the copy in TCRdb shows in-frame clones only, minus some. The repertoire holds about 7,200 clones, with over 60% as singletons. Brentuximab vedotin exposure varied, and every patient relapsed after autologous stem cell transplantation. Magnetic negative selection was used to purify CD4+ T cells from thawed PBMCs. The V and J ends lost 1 base and 5 bases respectively, with 11 bases between them. Germline V gene data show CDR1 as SGHDT and CDR2 as YYEEEE. CDR3 length: 14 amino acids. In its sample, this clone was seen once.

This sequence was found in a human donor with classical Hodgkin lymphoma. V is TRBV5-6 and J is TRBJ2-3; maybe TRBD1 (6 bases). This specimen was CD4+ T cells from blood, taken at baseline. This chain's CDR3 is CASSLRQGIDTQYF. CDR3 bases: TGTGCCAGCAGCTTGCGGCAGGGGATAGATACGCAGTATTTT.